Presented here are 19 T cell receptor beta chains from one specimen sequenced in a study of blood T cells in healthy people across ages. Next came a second PCR, run for roughly 6 to 11 cycles, which used a sample-barcoded 5' primer along with a J-beta primer mix. Each CDR3 protein gets one entry after TCRdb re-called the 5' RACE reads with MiXCR. The sample comprises over a million distinct CDR3 sequences, 59% of which are singletons, and roughly 7% rests with the top ten. What was sequenced was blood. Every receptor here comes from a man younger than 35 in good health.

The table lists this clonotype with a few counts. This chain joins TRBV10-3 and TRBJ2-5; TRBD2 matches at 7 bases. Trimming cost V 2 bases and J 3 bases; bases outside gene matches: 0. Germline CDR1 and CDR2: ENHRY and SYGVKD. CDR3 length: 13 residues. As DNA, the CDR3 is TGTGCCATCAGTGAGGGGAGGGAAGAGACCCAGTACTTC. This gives the protein CAISEGREETQYF.

The chain uses TRBV12-3 or TRBV12-4 and TRBJ2-1; D is unclear. The CDR3 is 12 residues long. Trimming pared 3 bases from V and 10 bases from J, leaving 10 bases between. The CDR3 nucleotides are TGTGCCAGCAGTTTCGGGCACCGGGAGCAGTTCTTC. This codes for CASSFGHREQFF.

The gene calls are TRBV6-5 and TRBJ1-2; 7 nucleotides match TRBD1. Germline V CDR1 and CDR2: MNHEY, SVGAGI. The CDR3 totals 15 residues. J was trimmed by 2 bases and V by 5 bases; bases with no gene match: 8. The DNA for the CDR3 is TGTGCCAGCAGTATATACACACAGGGGAACTATGGCTACACCTTC. Its protein product is CASSIYTQGNYGYTF.

This clonotype was seen only a few times. The CDR3 loop is CASSTRGPAGEQYF. The CDR3 bases are TGTGCCAGCAGTACTCGGGGGCCGGCAGGAGAGCAGTACTTC. V usage is TRBV6-2 or TRBV6-3 and J usage is TRBJ2-7; D could derive from TRBD1 or TRBD2 (6 bases each). V was shortened by 5 bases and J by 7 bases, with 18 bases between the two germline ends. This CDR3 has 14 residues. The V gene's germline CDR1 is MNHEY and CDR2 SVGEGT.

The CDR3 loop reads CASSEALGTLGNEQFF. Written as DNA, the CDR3 is TGTGCCAGCAGTGAAGCGCTTGGGACGCTAGGCAATGAGCAGTTCTTC. The chain links TRBV2 to TRBJ2-1; D tentatively reads TRBD1 or TRBD2 (5 bases each). Trimming took off 0 bases at V and 6 bases at J, with 15 bases between the two ends. Per the germline V gene, CDR1 is SNHLY and CDR2 is FYNNEI. This CDR3 region has 16 residues. Full variable domain (rest looked up from reference TRBV2 and TRBJ2-1): EPEVTQTPSHQVTQMGQEVILRCVPISNHLYFYWYRQILGQKVEFLVSFYNNEISEKSEIFDDQFSVERPDGSNFTLKIRSTKLEDSAMYFCASSEALGTLGNEQFFGPGTRLTVL.

The chain carries TRBV29-1 and TRBJ1-1; the D is unclear. Trimming removed 7 bases at V and 12 bases at J, with 18 bases between. In germline, CDR1 is SQVTM, CDR2 ANQGSEA. The CDR3 is 11 amino acids. The CDR3 spells CSDGPHSGTFF. The CDR3 DNA sequence: TGCAGCGACGGGCCTCACAGCGGGACTTTCTTT. Full variable domain (remainder filled in from reference TRBV29-1 and TRBJ1-1): SAVISQKPSRDICQRGTSLTIQCQVDSQVTMMFWYRQQPGQSLTLIATANQGSEATYESGFVIDKFPISRPNLTFSTLTVSNMSPEDSSIYLCSDGPHSGTFFGQGTRLTVV.

This clonotype appeared many times. V and J are TRBV7-2 and TRBJ2-1, with D perhaps assigned TRBD1 or TRBD2 (5 bases each). The V end lost 7 bases, the J end lost 0 bases, and 13 bases lay between the germline ends. Germline V CDR1 and CDR2: SGHTA, FQGNSA. CDR3 length equals 15 residues. CDR3 in amino acids: CASTLGPFSYNEQFF. For the CDR3, the DNA is TGTGCCAGCACCCTGGGACCCTTCTCCTACAATGAGCAGTTCTTC.

As for this clonotype: At one end, the junction sequence differs from germline, possibly due to a read error. This chain uses TRBV5-6 with TRBJ2-2; either TRBD1 or TRBD2 may supply D (5 bases each). CDR1 SGHDT and CDR2 YYEEEE come from the germline V gene. This CDR3 comprises 15 residues. The CDR3 spells CASSYPYGTKDEQFF. CDR3 DNA: TGTGCCAGCAGCTATCCTTACGGGACCAAAGATGAGCAGTTTTTT.

The chain uses TRBV20-1 and TRBJ2-3; possible D gene TRBD1, 7 bases. The CDR3 consists of 15 residues. The V gene lost 5 bases and the J gene lost 0 bases, with 15 bases spanning the gap. Germline V gene data show CDR1 as DFQATT and CDR2 as SNEGSKA (reference sequence). CDR3 region: CSAETGEDSTDTQYF. Written as DNA, the CDR3 is TGCAGTGCTGAAACAGGGGAGGATAGCACAGATACGCAGTATTTT.

The chain recombines TRBV6-1 with TRBJ1-3; perhaps TRBD1 as D (5 bases). Per germline, CDR1 MNHNS and CDR2 SASEGT. V was shortened by 3 bases and J by 0 bases, with 12 bases between the two germline ends. The CDR3 is 16 residues long. CDR3 region: CASSDRPGGSGNTIYF. Here the CDR3 DNA reads TGTGCCAGCAGTGACCGACCGGGGGGCTCTGGAAACACCATATATTTT.

The chain couples TRBV4-1 to TRBJ1-5; TRBD1 might be the D (5 bases). The CDR3 sequence is 15 residues long. CDR1 MGHRA and CDR2 YSYEKL come from the germline V gene. Trimming pared 5 bases from V and 0 bases from J, leaving 11 bases between. The CDR3 here is CASSARVGSNQPQHF. Written as DNA, the CDR3 is TGCGCCAGCAGCGCCAGGGTAGGTAGCAATCAGCCCCAGCATTTT.

As to this clonotype: A read error may produce the germline difference seen at one junction end. The chain combines TRBV18 with TRBJ2-1, with D possibly being TRBD1 or TRBD2 (5 bases each). Germline V gives CDR1 KGHSH, CDR2 LQKENI. The CDR3 has 18 amino acids. The CDR3 DNA is TGTGCCAGTTCACCACGGGAAAGAAGCCAGGGTAGATTCAATGAGCAGTTCTTC. Translation: CASSPRERSQGRFNEQFF.

The chain combines TRBV28 with TRBJ2-7, with unresolved D. Looked up from germline, CDR1 is MDHEN and CDR2 is SYDVKM. The germline V and J ends were trimmed by 5 bases and 5 bases, with 7 bases remaining between them. The CDR3 spans 11 residues. The CDR3 loop reads CASSGLDEQYF. The CDR3 DNA is TGTGCCAGCAGTGGCCTGGACGAGCAGTACTTC. Full variable domain (rest looked up from reference TRBV28 and TRBJ2-7): DVKVTQSSRYLVKRTGEKVFLECVQDMDHENMFWYRQDPGLGLRLIYFSYDVKMKEKGDIPEGYSVSREKKERFSLILESASTNQTSMYLCASSGLDEQYFGPGTRLTVT.

The rearrangement links TRBV27 to TRBJ2-3; D possibly uses TRBD1 or TRBD2 (6 bases each). Germline V gene sequence: CDR1 MNHEY, CDR2 SMNVEV (reference sequence). CDR3 length equals 15 residues. The V and J ends lost 5 bases and 5 bases respectively, with 17 bases between them. CDR3 loop: CASSQGTVRRDTQYF. CDR3 in DNA: TGTGCCAGCAGTCAGGGGACTGTCAGGCGAGATACGCAGTATTTT.

Comment on this clonotype: The junction departs from germline at one end; a sequencing error may be responsible. This chain connects TRBV2 to TRBJ2-1; 8 bases are a match to TRBD2. In germline, CDR1 is SNHLY, CDR2 FYNNEI. The CDR3 extends over 15 amino acids. The CDR3 loop reads CAGGGTQSSSNEQFF. CDR3 DNA sequence: TGTGCCGGCGGGGGGACTCAGAGCTCCTCCAATGAGCAGTTCTTC.

The rearrangement uses TRBV27 and TRBJ2-1; D is undetermined. Trimming left V 3 bases short and J 10 bases short, with 10 bases between. The CDR3 is made up of 12 amino acids. Germline values: CDR1 MNHEY, CDR2 SMNVEV (reference sequence). The CDR3 region is CASSFIGDEQFF. DNA of the CDR3: TGTGCCAGCAGTTTTATAGGCGACGAGCAGTTCTTC.

This clonotype has a count of ten or more. The chain is built from TRBV4-3 and TRBJ2-7; weak D call: TRBD1 (5 bases). This CDR3 comprises 17 residues. Trimming cost V 0 bases and J 1 base, with 16 bases left between them. Germline-derived CDR1 and CDR2 are LGHNA and YSLEER. Here the CDR3 reads CASSQDGQGQLSYEQYF. CDR3 nucleotides: TGCGCCAGCAGCCAAGATGGCCAGGGCCAGCTATCCTACGAGCAGTACTTC.

The V call is TRBV4-1, the J call TRBJ2-1; D is tentatively TRBD1 or TRBD2 (6 bases each). Germline CDR1 and CDR2: MGHRA and YSYEKL. The CDR3 covers 15 residues. Deletions cut 4 bases from V and 5 bases from J, with 15 bases between. The CDR3 nucleotides are TGCGCCAGCAGCCGTTCGGGGGCCACTCACAATGAGCAGTTCTTC. This codes for CASSRSGATHNEQFF.

The V gene is TRBV29-1, the J gene TRBJ2-1, with TRBD2 as a possible D gene (6 bases). The DNA end is more similar to TRBJ2-7, so the J call may be wrong. Germline CDR1 is SQVTM and CDR2 is ANQGSEA. CDR3 length equals 16 residues. The CDR3, as DNA: TGCAGCGCAAACCTGAAGGACGGGAGCCCCTACAATGAGCAGTACTTC. It yields the protein CSANLKDGSPYNEQYF.